The 9 T cell receptor beta chains presented below share a single source sample, sequenced in a study of Ad26.COV2.S vaccination and SARS-CoV-2 variants. Treatment given: 15 to 20 received Ad26.COV2.S at low or high dose, single or two shots; 5 received placebo; per-sample allocation not given. At day 63 after the first vaccine or placebo injection, samples were drawn. Produced via immunoSEQ multiplex PCR; TCRdb's table is partial and in-frame only. This table holds roughly 420,000 clones, approximately 90% found once. The sample here was peripheral blood, taken in a trial of Ad26.COV2.S vaccine versus placebo. The receptors here all came from a person aged 18-65 years who received the Ad26.COV2.S COVID-19 vaccine or a placebo.

This clone has only one observation. The chain links TRBV2 to TRBJ1-3; D remains unclear. The CDR3 runs 11 residues. V was clipped by 3 bases and J by 5 bases, with 2 bases between them. Looked up from germline, CDR1 is SNHLY and CDR2 is FYNNEI. CDR3 loop: CASSDRNTIYF. The CDR3 DNA follows: TGTGCCAGCAGTGACAGAAACACCATATATTTT.

The rearrangement joins TRBV11-3 to TRBJ2-5, with no clear D. This CDR3 region has 13 residues. V dropped 5 bases and J dropped 0 bases, with 7 bases sitting between them. The germline V gene has CDR1 SGHNT and CDR2 YENEEA. This chain's CDR3 is CASSTYDQETQYF. The DNA of the CDR3 is TGTGCCAGCAGCACCTACGACCAAGAGACCCAGTACTTC.

The rearrangement uses TRBV7-9 and TRBJ1-2; D not resolved. Germline CDR1 SEHNR, CDR2 FQNEAQ (reference sequence). Between the trimmed V and J ends, which lost 1 base and 0 bases, there was a span of 9 bases. This CDR3 region has 15 residues. CDR3: CASSLVALTNYGYTF. The CDR3, as DNA: TGTGCCAGCAGCTTAGTCGCGCTTACTAACTATGGCTACACCTTC.

The genes are TRBV28 and TRBJ2-5; a possible D gene is TRBD1 (5 bases). This CDR3 spans 17 amino acids. The V end was cut by 5 bases, the J end by 7 bases, with 26 bases between. Per germline, CDR1 MDHEN and CDR2 SYDVKM. This chain's CDR3 is CASSRRVRGVYHRTQYF. The CDR3 DNA reads as TGTGCCAGCAGTCGGCGAGTAAGGGGCGTTTATCATCGGACCCAGTACTTC.

The rearrangement uses TRBV5-4 and TRBJ2-5, with D unresolved. Germline CDR1 and CDR2: SGHNT and YYREEE (reference sequence). Trimming shortened V by 2 bases and J by 2 bases, and 1 base separated the two germline ends. The CDR3 has 11 amino acids. The CDR3 DNA follows: TGTGCCAGCAGCTTTCAAGAGACCCAGTACTTC. Its protein product is CASSFQETQYF.

V gene TRBV7-2 combines with J gene TRBJ2-5, with 8 bases lining up with TRBD1. With V trimmed by 3 bases and J by 2 bases, 5 bases remained unmatched. This CDR3 comprises 15 residues. Germline V lookup: CDR1 SGHTA, CDR2 FQGNSA. The DNA for the CDR3 is TGTGCCAGCAGCTTCGGGACAGGTGGGCAAGAGACCCAGTACTTC. Amino acids: CASSFGTGGQETQYF.

The chain uses TRBV28 and TRBJ2-7, with D possibly TRBD1 on 6 matching bases. Trimming pared 6 bases from V and 7 bases from J, leaving 13 bases between. The CDR3 is 12 amino acids. From germline, CDR1 is MDHEN and CDR2 SYDVKM. CDR3: CASSQTGKEQYF. Written as DNA, the CDR3 is TGTGCCAGCAGCCAAACAGGGAAGGAGCAGTACTTC.

J is TRBJ2-2 and V is TRBV19; 7 bases fit TRBD1. CDR1 is LNHDA, CDR2 SQIVND, per germline (reference sequence). With V trimmed by 4 bases and J by 3 bases, 8 bases remained unmatched. The CDR3 has 16 residues. The CDR3, as DNA: TGTGCCAGTAGTAGCCGAGGGGGCGTTGACACCGGGGAGCTGTTTTTT. Its translation: CASSSRGGVDTGELFF.

This chain joins TRBV6-4 and TRBJ2-1, with D hard to call. With 0 bases removed from V and 6 bases from J, the gap between germline ends came to 3 bases. Germline assignment: CDR1 MRHNA and CDR2 SNTAGT. This CDR3 spans 12 amino acids. CDR3 nucleotides: TGTGCCAGCAGTGACTCCCCCAATGAGCAGTTCTTC. It encodes CASSDSPNEQFF.